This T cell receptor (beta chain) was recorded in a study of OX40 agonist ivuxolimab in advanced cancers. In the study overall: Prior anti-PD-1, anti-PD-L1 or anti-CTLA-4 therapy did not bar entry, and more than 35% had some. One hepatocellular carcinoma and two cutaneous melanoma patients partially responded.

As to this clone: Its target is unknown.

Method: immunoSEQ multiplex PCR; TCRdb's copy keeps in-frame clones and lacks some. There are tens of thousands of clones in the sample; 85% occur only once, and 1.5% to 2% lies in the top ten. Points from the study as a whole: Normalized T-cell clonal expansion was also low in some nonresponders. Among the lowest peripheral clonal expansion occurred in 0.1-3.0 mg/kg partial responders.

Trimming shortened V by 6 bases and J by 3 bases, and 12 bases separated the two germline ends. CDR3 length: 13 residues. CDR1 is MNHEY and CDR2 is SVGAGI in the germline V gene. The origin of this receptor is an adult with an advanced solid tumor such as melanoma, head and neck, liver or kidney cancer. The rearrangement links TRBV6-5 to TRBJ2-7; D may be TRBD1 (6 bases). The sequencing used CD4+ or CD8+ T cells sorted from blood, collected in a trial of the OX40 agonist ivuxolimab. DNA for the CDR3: TGTGCCAGCAGACGCGACAGGTTCTACGAGCAGTACTTC. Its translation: CASRRDRFYEQYF.